This record concerns one T cell receptor beta chain sequence. This clonotype was found a few times. Which antigen it targets is not known. Base quality data are lacking; no much larger clone is found one base away. This sample is drawn from a study of T cell repertoires in cytomegalovirus infection (dated by TCRdb to between 2018 and 2020). For the wider study: Peptide stimulations targeted recently identified HLA-C-restricted CMV epitopes, whose presentation resists viral immunomodulation, together with well-studied HLA-B-restricted epitopes. Donor HLA type was relevant to the analysis, because carriage of CMV infection together with the matching HLA type was indicated by public TCR beta signatures. General study outcomes and caveats: Carriers of CMV infection plus the relevant HLA type were discriminated by the cumulative frequency of public TCR beta family members in the study cohort and in an independent roughly 350-donor cohort. The ex vivo response was dominated by HLA-C-restricted CMV-specific TCR beta clonotypes, which also provided the single most frequent clonotype in two of eight donors.

Data came from an Illumina HiSeq 1500. TCRdb ran its own pipeline on the public reads, namely fastp trimming at Q25 and MiXCR clone calling, and kept in-frame beta chains. Entries are consolidated by CDR3 protein sequence, retaining the most common genes and DNA. In all, the sample holds some 500,000 distinct CDR3 sequences, and approximately 40% of those were seen once. Around 46% of the sample goes to the ten largest clones. The treatment or condition tag for this specimen amounts to: in vitro stimulation with specific CMV peptide epitopes to enrich CMV-specific T cells. Deletion took 4 bases off V and 4 bases off J, with a span of 6 bases between the germline ends. CDR1 is given as SGHNT and CDR2 as YYREEE, both from the germline V gene (reference sequence). Measured from the cysteine to the phenylalanine, the CDR3 is 12 residues long. The retained sequence is limited to the CDR3, 36 bases, with the frame set at the first base.

Material: cultured PBMCs, obtained from culture after CMV antigen stimulation. The chain uses TRBV5-4 and TRBJ1-5; there is no confident call for the D gene. The sequence was collected from a human donor in good health (CMV status not recorded). Some clones in this sample may be carry-over from other donors' samples. Here is the DNA: TGTGCCAGCAGCAACTTAAATCAGCCCCAGCATTTT. Its amino acids are CASSNLNQPQHF.